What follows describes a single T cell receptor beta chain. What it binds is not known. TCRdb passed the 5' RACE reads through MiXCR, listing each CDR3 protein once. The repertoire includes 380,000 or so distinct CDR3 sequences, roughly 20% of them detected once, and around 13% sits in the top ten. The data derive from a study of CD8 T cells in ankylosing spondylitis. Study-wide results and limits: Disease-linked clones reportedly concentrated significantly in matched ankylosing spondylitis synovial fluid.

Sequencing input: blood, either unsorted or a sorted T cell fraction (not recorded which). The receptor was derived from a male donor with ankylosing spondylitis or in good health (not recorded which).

CDR3 residues: CASSLAPGGARNEQFF. CDR3 DNA: TGTGCCAGCAGCTTAGCGCCTGGGGGGGCACGGAATGAGCAGTTCTTC. V gene TRBV7-9 combines with J gene TRBJ2-1, with TRBD2 as a possible D gene (7 bases). V lost 0 bases to trimming and J lost 7 bases, with 16 bases between them. There are 16 residues in the CDR3. The germline V gene encodes CDR1 SEHNR and CDR2 FQNEAQ (reference sequence).